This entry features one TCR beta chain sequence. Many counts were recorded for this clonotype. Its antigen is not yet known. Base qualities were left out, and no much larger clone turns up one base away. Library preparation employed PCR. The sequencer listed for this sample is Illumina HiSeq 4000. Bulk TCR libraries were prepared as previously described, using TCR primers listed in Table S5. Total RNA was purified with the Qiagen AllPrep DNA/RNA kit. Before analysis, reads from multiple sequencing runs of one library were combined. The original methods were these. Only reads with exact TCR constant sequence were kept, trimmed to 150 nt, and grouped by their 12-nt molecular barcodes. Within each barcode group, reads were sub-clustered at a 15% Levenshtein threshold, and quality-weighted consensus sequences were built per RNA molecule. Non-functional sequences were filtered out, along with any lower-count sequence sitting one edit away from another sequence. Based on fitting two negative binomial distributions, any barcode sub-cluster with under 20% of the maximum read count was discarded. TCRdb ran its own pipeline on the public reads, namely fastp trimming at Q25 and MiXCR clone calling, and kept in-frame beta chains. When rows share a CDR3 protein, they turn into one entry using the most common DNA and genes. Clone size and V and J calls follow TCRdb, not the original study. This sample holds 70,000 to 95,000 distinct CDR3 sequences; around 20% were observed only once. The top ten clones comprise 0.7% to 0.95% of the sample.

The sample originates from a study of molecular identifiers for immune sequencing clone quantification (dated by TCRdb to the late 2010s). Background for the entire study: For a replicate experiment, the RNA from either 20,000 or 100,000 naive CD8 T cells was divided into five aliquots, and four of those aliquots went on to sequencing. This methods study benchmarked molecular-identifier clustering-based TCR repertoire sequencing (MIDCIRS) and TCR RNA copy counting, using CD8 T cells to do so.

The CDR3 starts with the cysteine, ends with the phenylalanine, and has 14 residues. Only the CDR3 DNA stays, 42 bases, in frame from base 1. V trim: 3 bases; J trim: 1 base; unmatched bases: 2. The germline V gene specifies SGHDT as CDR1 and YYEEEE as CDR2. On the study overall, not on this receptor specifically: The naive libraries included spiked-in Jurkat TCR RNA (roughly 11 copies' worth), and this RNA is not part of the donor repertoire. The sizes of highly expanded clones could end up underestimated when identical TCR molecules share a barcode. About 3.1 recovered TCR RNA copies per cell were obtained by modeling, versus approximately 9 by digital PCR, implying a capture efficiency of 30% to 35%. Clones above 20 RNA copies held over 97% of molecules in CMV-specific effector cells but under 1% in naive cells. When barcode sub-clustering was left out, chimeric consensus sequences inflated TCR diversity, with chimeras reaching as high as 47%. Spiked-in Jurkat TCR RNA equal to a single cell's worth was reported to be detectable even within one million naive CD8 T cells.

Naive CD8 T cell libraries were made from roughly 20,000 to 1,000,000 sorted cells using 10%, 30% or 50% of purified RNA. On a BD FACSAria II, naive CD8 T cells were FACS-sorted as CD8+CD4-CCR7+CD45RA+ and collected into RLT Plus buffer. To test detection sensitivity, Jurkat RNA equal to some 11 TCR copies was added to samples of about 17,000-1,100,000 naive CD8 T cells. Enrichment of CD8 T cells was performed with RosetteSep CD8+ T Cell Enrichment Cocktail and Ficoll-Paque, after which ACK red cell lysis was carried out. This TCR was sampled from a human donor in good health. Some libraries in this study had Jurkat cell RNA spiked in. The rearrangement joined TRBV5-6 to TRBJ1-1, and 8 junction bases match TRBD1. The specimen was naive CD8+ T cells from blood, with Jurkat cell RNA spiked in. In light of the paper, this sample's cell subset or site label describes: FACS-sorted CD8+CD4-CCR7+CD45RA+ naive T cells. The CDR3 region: CASSWTGTNTEAFF. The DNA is TGTGCCAGCAGCTGGACAGGGACGAACACTGAAGCTTTCTTT.